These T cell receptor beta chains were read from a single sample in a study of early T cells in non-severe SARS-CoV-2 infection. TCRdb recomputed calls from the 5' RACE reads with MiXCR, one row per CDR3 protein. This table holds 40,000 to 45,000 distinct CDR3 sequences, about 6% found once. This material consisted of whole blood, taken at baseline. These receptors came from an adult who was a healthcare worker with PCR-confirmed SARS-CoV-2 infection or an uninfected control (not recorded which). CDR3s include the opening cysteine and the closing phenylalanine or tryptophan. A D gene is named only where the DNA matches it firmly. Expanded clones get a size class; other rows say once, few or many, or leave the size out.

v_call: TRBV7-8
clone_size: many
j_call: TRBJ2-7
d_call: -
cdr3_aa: CASSRPGAGSKQYF
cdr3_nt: TGTGCCAGCAGCCGCCCCGGGGCTGGGTCTAAGCAGTACTTC

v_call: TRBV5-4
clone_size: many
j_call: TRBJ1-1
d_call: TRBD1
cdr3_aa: CASSLGQGLDTEAFF
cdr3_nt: TGTGCCAGCAGCTTGGGACAGGGTTTGGACACTGAAGCTTTCTTT

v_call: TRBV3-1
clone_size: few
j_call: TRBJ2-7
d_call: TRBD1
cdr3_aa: CASSQTGSSDEQYF
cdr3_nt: TGTGCCAGCAGCCAGACAGGGTCAAGCGACGAGCAGTACTTC

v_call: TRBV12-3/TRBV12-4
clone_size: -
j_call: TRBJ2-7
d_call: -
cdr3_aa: CASSFLGRDEQYF
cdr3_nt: TGTGCCAGCAGTTTCTTAGGGCGTGACGAGCAGTACTTC

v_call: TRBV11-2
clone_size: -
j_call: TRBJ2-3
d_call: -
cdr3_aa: CASSYGTPTDTQYF
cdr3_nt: TGTGCCAGCAGTTACGGGACTCCCACAGATACGCAGTATTTT

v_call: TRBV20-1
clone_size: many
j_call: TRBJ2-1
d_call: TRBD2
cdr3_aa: CSAPTSGAYYNEQFF
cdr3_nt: TGCAGTGCTCCGACTAGCGGGGCCTACTACAATGAGCAGTTCTTC

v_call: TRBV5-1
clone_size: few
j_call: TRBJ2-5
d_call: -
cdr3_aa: CASSLNHQETQYF
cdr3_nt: TGCGCCAGCAGCTTAAACCACCAAGAGACCCAGTACTTC

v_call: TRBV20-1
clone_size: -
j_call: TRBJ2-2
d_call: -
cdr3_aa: CSARTGSPNTGELFF
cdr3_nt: TGCAGTGCTAGAACAGGGTCCCCAAACACCGGGGAGCTGTTTTTT

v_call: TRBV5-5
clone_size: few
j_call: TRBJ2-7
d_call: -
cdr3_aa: CASSLGPGQDFYEQYF
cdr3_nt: TGTGCCAGCAGCCTGGGCCCGGGACAAGACTTCTACGAGCAGTACTTC

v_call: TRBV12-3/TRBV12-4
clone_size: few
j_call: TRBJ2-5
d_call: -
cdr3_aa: CASSSGLKETQYF
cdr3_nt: TGTGCCAGCAGTTCCGGACTCAAAGAGACCCAGTACTTC

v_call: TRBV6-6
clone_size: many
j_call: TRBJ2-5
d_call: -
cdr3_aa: CASTENQKTQYF
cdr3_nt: TGTGCCAGCACCGAAAACCAAAAGACCCAGTACTTC

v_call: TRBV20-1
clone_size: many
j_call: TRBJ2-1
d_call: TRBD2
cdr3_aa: CSAPGLAGVQGNNEQFF
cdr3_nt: TGCAGTGCTCCGGGACTAGCGGGAGTCCAAGGGAACAATGAGCAGTTCTTC

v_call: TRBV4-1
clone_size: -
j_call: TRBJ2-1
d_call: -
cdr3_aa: CASSQLMYNEQFF
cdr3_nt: TGCGCCAGCAGCCAACTAATGTACAATGAGCAGTTCTTC

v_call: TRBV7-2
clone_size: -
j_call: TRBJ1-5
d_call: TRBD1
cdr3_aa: CASSRDSDSNQPQHF
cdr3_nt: TGTGCCAGCAGCCGGGACAGCGATTCGAATCAGCCCCAGCATTTT

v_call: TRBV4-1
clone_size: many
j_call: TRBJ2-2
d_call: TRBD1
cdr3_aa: CASSQEQGARAGELFF
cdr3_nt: TGCGCCAGCAGCCAGGAACAGGGGGCGCGGGCCGGGGAGCTGTTTTTT

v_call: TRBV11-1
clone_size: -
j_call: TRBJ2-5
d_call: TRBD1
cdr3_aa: CASSYRDRGKETQYF
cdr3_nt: TGTGCCAGCAGCTACCGGGACAGGGGGAAGGAGACCCAGTACTTC

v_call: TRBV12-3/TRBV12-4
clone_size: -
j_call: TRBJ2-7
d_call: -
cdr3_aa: CASRGGPYEQYF
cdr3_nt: TGTGCCAGCAGGGGGGGTCCCTACGAGCAGTACTTC

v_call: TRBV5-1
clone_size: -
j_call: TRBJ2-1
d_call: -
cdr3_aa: CASSLEGSHNEQFF
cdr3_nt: TGCGCCAGCAGCTTGGAGGGCAGTCACAATGAGCAGTTCTTC

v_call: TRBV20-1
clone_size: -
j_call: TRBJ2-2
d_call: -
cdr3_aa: CSARDRRASTGELFF
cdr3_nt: TGCAGTGCTAGAGATCGCAGGGCGAGCACCGGGGAGCTGTTTTTT

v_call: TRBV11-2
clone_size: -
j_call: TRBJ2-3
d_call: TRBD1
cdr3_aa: CASSLGITGTGAADTQYF
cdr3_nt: TGTGCCAGCAGCCTAGGGATAACCGGGACAGGGGCCGCAGATACGCAGTATTTT

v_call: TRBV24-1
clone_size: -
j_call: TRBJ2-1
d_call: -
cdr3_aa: CATSDTTRYEQFF
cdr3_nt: TGTGCCACCAGTGATACGACTAGATATGAGCAGTTCTTC

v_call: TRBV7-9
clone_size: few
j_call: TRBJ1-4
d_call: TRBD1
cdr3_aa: CASSNSGTGDEKLFF
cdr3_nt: TGTGCCAGCAGCAACTCCGGGACAGGGGACGAAAAACTGTTTTTT

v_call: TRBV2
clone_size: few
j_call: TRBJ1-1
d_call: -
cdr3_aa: CASEGVGTEAFF
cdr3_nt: TGTGCCAGCGAGGGGGTTGGCACTGAAGCTTTCTTT

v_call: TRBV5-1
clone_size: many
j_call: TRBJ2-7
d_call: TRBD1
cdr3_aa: CASSPGTGVTYEQYF
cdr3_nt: TGCGCCAGCAGCCCGGGGACAGGGGTAACCTACGAGCAGTACTTC

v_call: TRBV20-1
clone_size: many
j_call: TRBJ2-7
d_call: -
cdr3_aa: CSARDPSDFSYEQYF
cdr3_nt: TGCAGTGCTAGGGACCCTAGCGACTTTTCCTACGAGCAGTACTTC

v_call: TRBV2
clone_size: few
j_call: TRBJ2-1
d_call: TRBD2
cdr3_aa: CASSVASGGSNEQFF
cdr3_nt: TGTGCCAGCAGTGTTGCGAGCGGGGGGTCCAATGAGCAGTTCTTC

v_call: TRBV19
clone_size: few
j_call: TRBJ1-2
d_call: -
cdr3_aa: CASSISTANYGYTF
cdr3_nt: TGTGCCAGTAGTATCTCAACAGCTAACTATGGCTACACCTTC

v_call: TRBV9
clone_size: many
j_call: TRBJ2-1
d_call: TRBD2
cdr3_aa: CASSPRGLAGGNNEQFF
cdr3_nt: TGTGCCAGCAGCCCAAGAGGCCTAGCGGGAGGCAATAATGAGCAGTTCTTC

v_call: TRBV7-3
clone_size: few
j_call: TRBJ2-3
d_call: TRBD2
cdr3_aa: CASSLGLAGGGSDTQYF
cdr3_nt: TGTGCCAGCAGCTTGGGACTAGCGGGAGGAGGGTCAGATACGCAGTATTTT

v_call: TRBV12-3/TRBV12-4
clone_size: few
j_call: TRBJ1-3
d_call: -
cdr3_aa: CASSTRVGNTIYF
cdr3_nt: TGTGCCAGCAGCACCAGAGTTGGAAACACCATATATTTT

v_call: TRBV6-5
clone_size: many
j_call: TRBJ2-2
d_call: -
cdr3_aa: CASSYDLGTGELFF
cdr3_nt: TGTGCCAGCAGTTACGATTTAGGCACCGGGGAGCTGTTTTTT

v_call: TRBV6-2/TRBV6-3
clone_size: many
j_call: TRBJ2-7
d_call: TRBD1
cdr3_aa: CASRDRSSQYF
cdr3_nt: TGTGCCAGCAGGGACAGGAGTTCGCAGTACTTC

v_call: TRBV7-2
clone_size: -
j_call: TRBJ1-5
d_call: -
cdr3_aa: CASSLESLGGQPQHF
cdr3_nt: TGTGCCAGCAGCTTAGAATCTTTAGGAGGGCAGCCCCAGCATTTT

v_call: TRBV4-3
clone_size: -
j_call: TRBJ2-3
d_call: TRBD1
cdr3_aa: CASSHPSGTGEDTQYF
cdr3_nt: TGCGCCAGCAGCCATCCTTCCGGGACAGGGGAAGATACGCAGTATTTT

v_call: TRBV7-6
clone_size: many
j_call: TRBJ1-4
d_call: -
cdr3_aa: CASRPAALQKLFF
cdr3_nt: TGTGCCAGCCGGCCGGCTGCTCTTCAAAAACTGTTTTTT

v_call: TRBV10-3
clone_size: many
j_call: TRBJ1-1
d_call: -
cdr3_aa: CAISLTENTEAFF
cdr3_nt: TGTGCCATCAGTTTAACAGAGAACACTGAAGCTTTCTTT

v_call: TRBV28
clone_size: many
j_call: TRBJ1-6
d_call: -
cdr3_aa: CASSPLRGFHLSNSPLHF
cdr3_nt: TGTGCCAGCAGTCCCTTAAGGGGCTTCCACCTGTCGAATTCACCCCTCCACTTT

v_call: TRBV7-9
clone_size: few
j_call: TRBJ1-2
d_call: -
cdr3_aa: CASSAGDGYTF
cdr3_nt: TGTGCCAGCAGCGCGGGGGATGGCTACACCTTC

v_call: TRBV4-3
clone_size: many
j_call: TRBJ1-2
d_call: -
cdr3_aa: CASSQALGRSDYGYTF
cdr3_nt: TGCGCCAGCAGCCAAGCGTTGGGGCGTTCAGACTATGGCTACACCTTC

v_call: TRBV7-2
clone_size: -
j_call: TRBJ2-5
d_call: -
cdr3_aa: CASSLAGAGLETQYF
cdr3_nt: TGTGCCAGCAGCTTAGCGGGGGCGGGGCTGGAGACCCAGTACTTC

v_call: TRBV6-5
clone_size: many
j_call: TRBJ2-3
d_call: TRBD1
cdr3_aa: CASSPGGTGGTDTQYF
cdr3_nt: TGTGCCAGCAGTCCCGGCGGGACAGGGGGAACAGATACGCAGTATTTT